The 22 T cell receptor beta chains given below trace back to one sample, sequenced in a study of PD-L1 blockade in urothelial cancer. Time point defined: pretreatment peripheral blood. Libraries were prepared by immunoSEQ multiplex PCR; TCRdb keeps only in-frame clonotypes and omits some of them. In the table there are 70,000 to 75,000 clones, 90% of which are singletons. The source material was PBMCs, sampled around atezolizumab (anti-PD-L1) treatment. The receptors were sampled from a man between 65 and 85 years old with urothelial cancer.

The CDR3 reads CASSLGTTSQNIQYF. Here the CDR3 DNA reads TGTGCCAGCAGCTTAGGGACAACGTCTCAAAACATTCAGTACTTC. The chain combines TRBV5-4 with TRBJ2-4; a possible D gene is TRBD1 (6 bases). The V end was cut by 2 bases, the J end by 5 bases, with 14 bases between. The CDR3 runs to 15 residues. Germline CDR1 and CDR2: SGHNT and YYREEE (reference sequence).

This clone was detected once. The J gene is TRBJ2-7, the V gene TRBV5-1; 14 bases align to TRBD2. The CDR3 contains 17 residues. V shed 0 bases, J shed 5 bases, and the junction held 7 bases outside the gene matches. Per the germline V gene, CDR1 is SGHRS and CDR2 is YFSETQ. In DNA form, the CDR3 reads TGCGCCAGCAGCTTGGAGGGACTAGCGGGAGTTAAGAACGAGCAGTACTTC. Translated, it gives CASSLEGLAGVKNEQYF.

The chain couples TRBV6-5 to TRBJ2-5, with a tentative D call TRBD1 (6 bases). The CDR3 is made up of 14 amino acids. Trimming pared 4 bases from V and 1 base from J, leaving 10 bases between. Germline CDR1 MNHEY, CDR2 SVGAGI. The DNA of the CDR3 is TGTGCCAGCAGTTCAGGACAGCTCCAAGAGACCCAGTACTTC. Translation gives CASSSGQLQETQYF.

This rearrangement joins TRBV7-2 to TRBJ1-5, with 8 bases lining up with TRBD1. There are 16 residues in the CDR3. Unmatched junction bases numbered 5, after V lost 0 bases and J lost 4 bases. Germline CDR1 is SGHTA and CDR2 is FQGNSA. This CDR3 reads CASSLAGTGSNQPQHF. The CDR3 DNA reads as TGTGCCAGCAGCTTAGCAGGGACAGGCTCTAATCAGCCCCAGCATTTT.

The CDR3 loop is CASSLEEGPYEQYF. As DNA, the CDR3 is TGTGCCAGCAGCTTGGAGGAGGGGCCCTACGAGCAGTACTTC. The gene calls are TRBV5-5 and TRBJ2-7, with TRBD2 as a possible D gene (6 bases). Trimming left V 0 bases short and J 2 bases short, with 9 bases between. The V gene's germline CDR1 is SGHKS and CDR2 YYEKEE (reference sequence). CDR3 length: 14 residues.

V usage is TRBV2 and J usage is TRBJ2-5, with D possibly TRBD2 on 6 matching bases. Per germline, CDR1 SNHLY and CDR2 FYNNEI. CDR3 size: 13 residues. Trimming stripped 7 bases from V and 6 bases from J, with 15 bases between. The CDR3 region has the DNA TGTGCCAGCACCCCAGGAGGGGAAAAGACCCAGTACTTC. Protein product: CASTPGGEKTQYF.

The gene calls are TRBV28 and TRBJ2-3, with unresolved D. Germline values: CDR1 MDHEN, CDR2 SYDVKM. The CDR3 has 14 residues. Trimming stripped 2 bases from V and 0 bases from J, with 6 bases between. CDR3 region: CASSLILSTDTQYF. In DNA, the CDR3 is TGTGCCAGCAGTTTAATCCTGAGCACAGATACGCAGTATTTT. The variable domain in full, completed from reference TRBV28 and TRBJ2-3, reads DVKVTQSSRYLVKRTGEKVFLECVQDMDHENMFWYRQDPGLGLRLIYFSYDVKMKEKGDIPEGYSVSREKKERFSLILESASTNQTSMYLCASSLILSTDTQYFGPGTRLTVL.

This clone showed up just once. The chain employs TRBV10-3 and TRBJ2-1, with 10 nucleotides matching TRBD2. Germline V CDR1 and CDR2: ENHRY, SYGVKD. J was trimmed by 9 bases and V by 4 bases; bases with no gene match: 0. The CDR3 is 12 residues long. In DNA, the CDR3 is TGTGCCATCAGTGGGACTAGCGGTGAGCAGTTCTTC. Protein: CAISGTSGEQFF.

J is TRBJ2-7 and V is TRBV29-1, with 7 bases fitting TRBD1. The germline V gene has CDR1 SQVTM and CDR2 ANQGSEA. This CDR3 is 13 amino acids long. The V segment lost 6 bases and the J segment 2 bases; nucleotides outside the gene matches: 7. CDR3 nucleotide sequence: TGCAGCGTGTGGACAGGTTCCACCTACGAGCAGTACTTC. Residues: CSVWTGSTYEQYF.

The rearrangement joins TRBV30 to TRBJ2-2; 9 bases are shared with TRBD2. This CDR3 spans 16 amino acids. Per the germline V gene, CDR1 is GTSNPN and CDR2 is SVGIG (reference sequence). The J segment lost 6 bases and the V segment lost 1 base, leaving 9 bases of the junction unmatched. The CDR3 nucleotides are TGTGCCTGGAGTGGTGTAGGTAGCGGGAGACCCGGGGAGCTGTTTTTT. Translated: CAWSGVGSGRPGELFF.

The chain uses TRBV29-1 and TRBJ1-1, with 7 positions matching TRBD1. V shed 5 bases and J 3 bases; nucleotides not matched to a gene: 6. CDR1 and CDR2 (germline): SQVTM, ANQGSEA. CDR3 length equals 13 residues. CDR3 loop: CSVSGTVHTEAFF. The CDR3 region has the DNA TGCAGCGTTTCCGGGACAGTTCACACTGAAGCTTTCTTT.

The chain carries TRBV6-1 and TRBJ2-1, with 9 bases matching TRBD2. The CDR3 is 15 amino acids. V shed 7 bases and J 0 bases; nucleotides not matched to a gene: 4. Germline V gives CDR1 MNHNS, CDR2 SASEGT. CDR3 region: CASILAGNSYNEQFF. DNA of the CDR3: TGTGCCAGCATACTAGCGGGTAACTCCTACAATGAGCAGTTCTTC.

This chain joins TRBV29-1 and TRBJ2-7; D gene uncertain. CDR3 length: 12 amino acids. CDR1 SQVTM and CDR2 ANQGSEA come from the germline V gene. V lost 6 bases, J lost 4 bases, and 13 bases lay in between. The CDR3 DNA sequence: TGCAGCGTCGTCCGGTCTGGTTACGAGCAGTACTTC. Encoded protein: CSVVRSGYEQYF.

This clone was detected only a few times. The rearrangement joins TRBV28 to TRBJ2-1; TRBD2 matches at 9 bases. Germline V gene data show CDR1 as MDHEN and CDR2 as SYDVKM. The CDR3 spans 16 residues. V shed 6 bases and J 4 bases; nucleotides not matched to a gene: 10. The CDR3 region is CASSPSASGRYNEQFF. Written as DNA, the CDR3 is TGTGCCAGCAGCCCTAGCGCCAGCGGGAGGTACAATGAGCAGTTCTTC.

The chain couples TRBV5-6 to TRBJ2-3; D might be TRBD2 (5 bases). Germline loops: CDR1 SGHDT, CDR2 YYEEEE. V lost 2 bases, J lost 0 bases, and 13 bases lay in between. This CDR3 contains 16 residues. CDR3 nucleotide sequence: TGTGCCAGCAGCTTACGACTTCTAGCTAGCACAGATACGCAGTATTTT. This sequence encodes CASSLRLLASTDTQYF.

The chain carries TRBV11-2 and TRBJ1-3; D is possibly TRBD1 (5 bases). The CDR3 consists of 13 residues. The germline gives CDR1 SGHAT, CDR2 FQNNGV. Between the trimmed V and J ends, which lost 2 bases and 4 bases, there was a span of 6 bases. CDR3 sequence: CASSLNRGNTIYF. The CDR3 coding sequence is TGTGCCAGCAGCTTAAACAGGGGAAACACCATATATTTT.

The chain couples TRBV4-2 to TRBJ2-7, with TRBD2 as a possible D gene (6 bases). Germline CDR1 reads LGHNA; CDR2 reads YNFKEQ. V was trimmed by 1 base and J by 4 bases, leaving 14 bases between them. The CDR3 sequence is 15 residues long. The CDR3 reads CASSQAQEGGYEQYF. The CDR3 coding sequence is TGTGCCAGCAGCCAAGCTCAGGAGGGCGGGTACGAGCAGTACTTC.

The chain employs TRBV6-1 and TRBJ2-7; the match to TRBD2 covers 14 bases. Losses at the gene ends were 4 bases for V and 3 bases for J; bases not matched to a gene: 5. CDR1 is MNHNS and CDR2 is SASEGT in the germline V gene. The length of the CDR3 is 16 residues. CDR3 in amino acids: CASSGTSGRTSYEQYF. CDR3 bases: TGTGCCAGCAGTGGGACTAGCGGGAGGACTAGCTACGAGCAGTACTTC.

This rearrangement joins TRBV5-1 to TRBJ1-1; 7 positions agree with TRBD1. CDR1 SGHRS and CDR2 YFSETQ come from the germline V gene. This CDR3 region has 12 residues. J gave up 11 bases and V 2 bases, and 6 bases lay outside the gene matches. The CDR3 loop is CASSFQQGNAFF. The CDR3 DNA sequence: TGCGCCAGCAGCTTCCAACAGGGGAATGCTTTCTTT.

J is TRBJ2-5 and V is TRBV28; no clear D gene. The CDR3 extends over 13 amino acids. Trimming removed 5 bases from V and 1 base from J, with 8 bases in between. Germline lookup yields CDR1 MDHEN and CDR2 SYDVKM. The CDR3 is CASSLSGQETQYF. Here the CDR3 DNA reads TGTGCCAGCAGTCTCTCCGGCCAAGAGACCCAGTACTTC.

This chain uses TRBV19 with TRBJ2-6; 11 bases agree with TRBD1. CDR3 length: 18 amino acids. V lost 6 bases and J lost 0; bases outside the gene matches: 7. Germline V gene data show CDR1 as LNHDA and CDR2 as SQIVND (reference sequence). CDR3 coding DNA: TGTGCCAGTAGCCCCGGCGGGACAGGGGGCTCTGGGGCCAACGTCCTGACTTTC. Its translation: CASSPGGTGGSGANVLTF.

The chain couples TRBV2 to TRBJ2-5; maybe TRBD2 (5 bases). Germline CDR1 is SNHLY and CDR2 is FYNNEI. The CDR3 consists of 14 residues. With 5 bases removed from V and 4 bases from J, the gap between germline ends came to 14 bases. The CDR3 DNA reads as TGTGCCAGCAGTTCCCTACTAGTTTTAGAGACCCAGTACTTC. This sequence encodes CASSSLLVLETQYF.